This T cell receptor beta chain was found in a study of CD4 T cells in relation to SARS-CoV-2 and coronaviruses (dated by TCRdb to the early 2020s). Regarding the study in general: Using patient-derived lymphoblastoid cell lines, the shared crossreactive spike epitopes were mapped to their HLA restriction. The Adaptive Biotechnologies TCR-sequencing kit was used to sequence samples from a few pre-COVID donors and the naive versus memory experiments, whereas other data were Illumina-based. A different, Illumina-based TCR-beta assay was used to sequence expansion assays from other donors in the study. At the level of individual TCR clonotypes, the study measured memory CD4+ T cell crossreactivity between SARS-CoV-2 spike protein and common cold coronavirus spike proteins. The study at large found these results: Because no donor provided both pre-pandemic and post-infection samples, tracing the source of pre-existing responses was limited. Crossreactivity analysis centred on spike protein, so crossreactivity against other viral proteins was not assessed. Small numbers of patients and of tested TCRs were a limitation of the study. Compared with monoreactive clones, crossreactive clones had significantly weaker SARS-CoV-2-driven expansion, a result consistent with antigenic imprinting. Roughly 64% of donors had memory CD4+ clonotypes that crossrecognized SARS-CoV-2 and at least one common cold coronavirus spike. Naive versus memory sequencing indicated the assay detects memory recall responses rather than primary responses primed during culture.

V and J lose 7 bases and 1 base, and a span of 10 bases separates them. The germline V gene yields ENHRY for CDR1 and SYGVKD for CDR2. The CDR3 goes from the cysteine to the phenylalanine over 13 residues. Only the CDR3 DNA is retained, 39 bases long and in frame from the first base. Note on this clone: Its target antigen remains unknown. No base-level quality is on record; no much larger clone is a single base apart.

CD4+ T cells from unexposed donors were collected before the COVID-19 pandemic (2011-2018). Naive and memory CD4+ T cells were separated from cryopreserved PBMCs by CD4 enrichment followed by EasySep naive CD4+ T cell enrichment. Leukapheresis product for the unexposed donors was purchased commercially. Ficoll-Paque PLUS gradient centrifugation was used to isolate PBMCs from either whole blood or leukapheresis product. PBMCs were either cryopreserved at -140°C or used fresh in the expansion assay. The QIAamp Micro DNA Kit was used to extract genomic DNA from the CD4+ T cells. DNA from uncultured naive and memory CD4+ T cells underwent immunoSEQ TCR-beta sequencing at deep resolution. Concerning the study's data processing: During preprocessing, nonproductive sequences were removed, along with CDR3s that did not begin with C, did not end with F or W, or were shorter than 7 amino acids. Cultured and uncultured naive and memory CD4+ repertoires were searched for previously identified spike- and CEF-reactive CDR3s. CDR3 homology was measured as pairwise Levenshtein distance, computed with the stringdist R package after trimming three terminal residues from each end. TCRdb took over this immuneACCESS table, retaining in-frame rearrangements with V and J assigned. Such tables are incomplete; in checked studies, under half of the missing clones stem from an unresolved V gene, and the remainder is unexplained. The V and J calls and clone size come from that table; D and trimming were worked out from the DNA. The sample table records roughly 61,000 clones; roughly 85% of these occur just once. The ten largest account for around 1.3% of the sample.

The chain couples TRBV10-3 to TRBJ1-2; the D region possibly corresponds to TRBD1 (5 bases align). Sequenced material: memory CD4+ T cells from PBMCs. The sample's cell subset or site label is to be understood as: memory (non-naive) CD4+ T cells. This receptor was taken from a human donor in good health. The CDR3 region: CAIKAQGNYGYTF. The DNA reads TGTGCCATCAAGGCCCAGGGTAACTATGGCTACACCTTC.